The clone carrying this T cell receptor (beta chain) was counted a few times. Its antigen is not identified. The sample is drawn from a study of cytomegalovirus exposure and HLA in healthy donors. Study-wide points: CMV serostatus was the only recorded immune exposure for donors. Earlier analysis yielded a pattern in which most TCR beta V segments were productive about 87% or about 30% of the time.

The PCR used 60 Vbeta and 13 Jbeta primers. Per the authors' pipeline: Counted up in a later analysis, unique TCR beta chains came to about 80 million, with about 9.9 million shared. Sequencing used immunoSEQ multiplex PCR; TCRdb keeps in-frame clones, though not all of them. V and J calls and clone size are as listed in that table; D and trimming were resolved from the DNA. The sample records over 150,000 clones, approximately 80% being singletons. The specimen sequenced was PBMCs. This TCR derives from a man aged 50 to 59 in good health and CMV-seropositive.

The CDR3 is CASSDQGQDGYTF. Written as DNA, the CDR3 is TGTGCCAGCAGTGACCAGGGACAGGATGGCTACACCTTC. The V call is TRBV6-5, the J call TRBJ1-2, with 8 positions matching TRBD1. The V gene's germline CDR1 is MNHEY and CDR2 SVGAGI. The J segment lost 6 bases and the V segment lost 5 bases, leaving 5 bases of the junction unmatched. The CDR3 covers 13 residues.